Reported below is one TCR beta chain. This CDR3 is built from 12 residues. Germline assignment: CDR1 SGHRS and CDR2 YFSETQ. V lost 4 bases and J lost 7, with 9 bases in between. Repertoires were generated with immunoSEQ multiplex PCR, while TCRdb's copy carries only in-frame clones and drops some. Of approximately 270,000 clones listed, 90% to 95% are singletons. The source of the sample is a study of T cell responses to AZD1222 COVID-19 vaccine. This material consisted of peripheral blood, taken 28 days after the second AZD1222 dose. The rearrangement joins TRBV5-1 to TRBJ2-1, with D possibly matching TRBD2 (5 bases). The receptor was isolated from an adult who received the AZD1222 COVID-19 vaccine. CDR3 DNA sequence: TGCGCCAGCAGCGGAACGGGGAATGAGCAGTTCTTC. Protein product: CASSGTGNEQFF.